The TCR beta chain described here comes from a study of T cell responses to AZD1222 COVID-19 vaccine (dated by TCRdb to the early 2020s). About the study as a whole: TCR sequencing covered over 230 trial participants: 200 to 220 given two doses of AZD1222 and some 25 given two doses of MenACWY control vaccine. Trial participants were enrolled by age into subgroups of 18-55, 56-69 and 70-plus years, and around 150, 29 and 61 TCR-sequenced participants, respectively, were included in these subgroups.

The sample's time point label, decoded: about 28 days (+/-7) after the second vaccine dose. AZD1222 recipients whose second dose came at about 4 weeks and those whose second dose came at about 12 weeks were combined into one group, since spike-specific TCR depth and breadth did not differ between the two schedules. Samples from vaccinated people were obtained from the UK trials COV001 and COV002, which included a single-blind randomized controlled phase 2/3 trial of AZD1222 (ChAdOx1 nCoV-19) in healthy adults. For TCRbeta chain sequencing, PBMC samples were collected from trial participants at day 0 and at day 28 after the second dose. The CDR3 regions of human TCRbeta chains were analyzed by immunosequencing. The source study handled its data this way. Repertoire TCRs were checked for matches against a reference library of SARS-CoV-2-specific TCRs that had been generated using the MIRA antigen-specificity platform. Breadth was defined as the fraction of unique TCRs that were SARS-CoV-2-associated. Depth was defined as the fraction of total T cells that were SARS-CoV-2-associated. Each spike-specific TCR was assigned to its reactive spike region and to a CD4 or CD8 class using the MIRA data. Log10-transformed breadth and depth values were compared by one-way ANOVA with Sidak's multiple comparisons tests. Entries here come from immuneACCESS through TCRdb and include only in-frame sequences with V and J called. Some clones fail to appear in such tables; in the studies checked, an unresolved V gene covers under half of the shortfall, and the cause of the remainder is unknown. V and J calls and clone size are given by that table; D and trimming were obtained from the DNA. The sample table lists 100,000 or so clones, approximately 89% of them with a count of one. The ten largest clones take up 35% to 45% of the sample.

Concerning this clone: Its antigen remains unidentified. There are no base qualities to consult, and no much larger clone falls within one base.

V loses 8 bases, J loses 1 base, and the germline ends lie 18 bases apart. The CDR3 has 16 amino acids, counting the end cysteine and phenylalanine. Only the CDR3 DNA is retained, 48 bases long and in frame from the first base. Based on the germline V gene, the CDR1 and CDR2 sequences are SGHTA and FQGTGA. Here is what the overall study found, with its caveats: Conclusions about previously exposed vaccinees are limited because only six or seven AZD1222 recipients were SARS-CoV-2 seropositive at baseline. Because no samples from the day 14 peak response were available, repertoires could be characterized only after the peak T cell response. The 56-69-year group was small, and its depth increase did not reach significance, likely because of low power. Participants were mostly white British and included more females than males, and it was suggested by the authors that clonal diversity may have been underestimated. The whole spike protein was spanned by vaccine-associated CD4 TCRs, and dominant responses were seen in regions 160-218 and 743-854. Spike-specific TCR breadth and depth rose significantly after two AZD1222 doses compared with day 0 and with MenACWY recipients. Epitopes outside the regions mutated in the B.1.351 and B.1.1.7 variants were reportedly recognized by nearly half of the unique spike-specific TCRs.

The rearrangement joined TRBV7-3 to TRBJ2-1, with a weak D call of TRBD1 (5 bases match). The TCR originated in an adult who received the AZD1222 COVID-19 vaccine. Sequences were derived from peripheral blood, sampled 28 days after the second AZD1222 dose. The encoded CDR3 is CASAPEPHRSYNEQFF. In nucleotides, the sequence is TGTGCCAGCGCCCCGGAGCCTCACAGGTCCTACAATGAGCAGTTCTTC.